This paragraph reports one T cell receptor beta chain. No antigen is known for it. These data come from a study of cytomegalovirus exposure and HLA in healthy donors. Points from the study as a whole: It was shown in a later analysis that HLA-associated TCR beta chains were more clonally expanded than other, equally common chains. The likely explanation for a cluster of highly shared sequence variants was sequencing artifact.

This PCR relied on a set of 60 Vbeta primers and 13 Jbeta primers. TCRdb's copy holds only in-frame clones and misses some; the assay was immunoSEQ multiplex PCR. The sample has 120,000 to 150,000 clones; 75% to 90% are singletons. The CDR3 sequence is 15 residues long. Looked up from germline, CDR1 is SEHNR and CDR2 is FQNEAQ (reference sequence). The germline V and J ends were trimmed by 5 bases and 1 base, with 13 bases remaining between them. This clonotype was obtained from a woman in her 30s in good health and CMV-seronegative. The chain joins TRBV7-9 to TRBJ2-3, with no clear D. The sequenced sample consisted of PBMCs. The DNA of the CDR3 is TGTGCCAGCAGCCTCCAGGTTCAGGGCACAGATACGCAGTATTTT. Amino acids: CASSLQVQGTDTQYF.